Each of the 23 T cell receptor beta chains below was sequenced from the same sample in a study of T cells in tuberculosis. Sequencing was performed with immunoSEQ multiplex PCR; in TCRdb, only in-frame clones are kept and a portion is missing. The table records roughly 35,000 clones, 85% to 95% of them present only once. Sequencing input: PBMCs. The receptors stem from a donor between 5 and 29 years old with latent tuberculosis or without tuberculosis infection. Some clones in this sample may be carry-over from other donors' samples.

This chain uses TRBV2 with TRBJ2-7; TRBD1 is a possible D gene (6 bases). Germline CDR1 SNHLY, CDR2 FYNNEI. V was pared by 5 bases and J by 3 bases, with 14 bases between. The CDR3 spans 14 residues. The CDR3 loop is CASSPQQGNYEQYF. The CDR3 nucleotides read TGTGCCAGCAGTCCTCAGCAGGGGAACTACGAGCAGTACTTC.

This clone was picked up one time. The chain joins TRBV4-3 to TRBJ2-1, with TRBD1 matching 8 bases. Germline V gives CDR1 LGHNA, CDR2 YSLEER. Trimming at V came to 4 bases and at J to 9 bases, leaving 5 bases not matched to a gene. This CDR3 comprises 13 residues. The CDR3 DNA is TGCGCCAGCAGCCGCGACAGGGGCGGTGAGCAGTTCTTC. Translation gives CASSRDRGGEQFF.

The chain is built from TRBV4-1 and TRBJ1-6; D is unresolved. The CDR3 is 15 amino acids. Germline V gene sequence: CDR1 MGHRA, CDR2 YSYEKL. V was clipped by 0 bases and J by 8 bases, with 11 bases between them. The CDR3 sequence is CASSQERFFDSPLHF. The CDR3 nucleotides read TGCGCCAGCAGCCAAGAACGGTTTTTTGATTCACCCCTCCACTTT.

The V and J genes are TRBV12-5 and TRBJ2-2; maybe TRBD1 (6 bases). V was pared by 0 bases and J by 5 bases, with 19 bases between. The CDR3 is made up of 18 amino acids. CDR1 and CDR2 from the germline V gene are LGHNT and FRNRAP. The CDR3 nucleotides are TGTGCTAGTGGTTTGGTACAAGTTAACAGGGTAGTAACCGGGGAGCTGTTTTTT. Protein sequence: CASGLVQVNRVVTGELFF.

This chain links TRBV2 with TRBJ1-5; maybe TRBD1 (6 bases). Germline V CDR1 and CDR2: SNHLY, FYNNEI. V dropped 5 bases and J dropped 4 bases, with 18 bases sitting between them. The CDR3 is 16 amino acids. The CDR3 loop reads CASSPEWTAPNQPQHF. CDR3 coding DNA: TGTGCCAGCAGTCCAGAGTGGACAGCGCCTAATCAGCCCCAGCATTTT.

This clone appeared a single time. V usage is TRBV9 and J usage is TRBJ1-2; perhaps TRBD1 as D (6 bases). Germline CDR1 reads SGDLS; CDR2 reads YYNGEE. Trimming stripped 3 bases from V and 4 bases from J, with 19 bases between. This CDR3 spans 16 amino acids. The CDR3 sequence is CASSELTGGWVYGYTF. In DNA form, the CDR3 reads TGTGCCAGCAGCGAACTGACAGGAGGTTGGGTCTATGGCTACACCTTC.

As DNA, the CDR3 is TGTGCCAGTAGTCCCCCAGTTGCCTTCGGAAACACCATATATTTT. Translated, it gives CASSPPVAFGNTIYF. The chain links TRBV19 to TRBJ1-3; D is unclear. The V and J ends lost 5 bases and 4 bases respectively, with 15 bases between them. The CDR3 is 15 residues long. Germline V gives CDR1 LNHDA, CDR2 SQIVND (reference sequence).

The V call is TRBV7-2, the J call TRBJ1-2; the match to TRBD1 covers 11 bases. J gave up 5 bases and V 7 bases, and 6 bases lay outside the gene matches. The germline V gene has CDR1 SGHTA and CDR2 FQGNSA. CDR3 length: 14 amino acids. CDR3 nucleotide sequence: TGTGCCAGCACCAAGGACAGGGGGCTGTATGGCTACACCTTC. Amino acid sequence: CASTKDRGLYGYTF. The full variable domain, completed using reference TRBV7-2 and TRBJ1-2, is GAGVSQSPSNKVTEKGKDVELRCDPISGHTALYWYRQSLGQGLEFLIYFQGNSAPDKSGLPSDRFSAERTGGSVSTLTIQRTQQEDSAVYLCASTKDRGLYGYTFGSGTRLTVV.

V and J are TRBV5-6 and TRBJ1-6, with no clear D. The CDR3 sequence is 13 residues long. V lost 0 bases to trimming and J lost 6 bases, with 4 bases between them. CDR1 is SGHDT and CDR2 is YYEEEE in the germline V gene. This CDR3 is CASSLVSNSPLHF. The CDR3 DNA reads as TGTGCCAGCAGCTTGGTCAGTAATTCACCCCTCCACTTT. The full variable domain, with the rest looked up from reference TRBV5-6 and TRBJ1-6, is DAGVTQSPTHLIKTRGQQVTLRCSPKSGHDTVSWYQQALGQGPQFIFQYYEEEERQRGNFPDRFSGHQFPNYSSELNVNALLLGDSALYLCASSLVSNSPLHFGNGTRLTVT.

J is TRBJ1-6 and V is TRBV19, with a weak D call TRBD1 (6 bases). The CDR3 runs 17 residues. V shed 5 bases and J shed 0 bases, with 14 bases lying between them. CDR1 and CDR2 (germline): LNHDA, SQIVND (reference sequence). CDR3 in amino acids: CASSLEGGSSYNSPLHF. For the CDR3, the DNA is TGTGCCAGTAGTCTCGAGGGGGGGAGCTCCTATAATTCACCCCTCCACTTT.

The rearrangement uses TRBV27 and TRBJ1-3; 7 nucleotides line up with TRBD1. Looked up from germline, CDR1 is MNHEY and CDR2 is SMNVEV (reference sequence). The CDR3 is 14 amino acids. V gave up 5 bases and J gave up 5 bases; unmatched junction bases: 6. The CDR3 DNA reads TGTGCCAGCAGTGCGGGACAGACAAGAAACACCATATATTTT. Its protein product is CASSAGQTRNTIYF.

This chain connects TRBV6-4 to TRBJ2-3; the match to TRBD2 covers 8 bases. J was trimmed by 1 base and V by 6 bases; bases with no gene match: 6. From germline, CDR1 is MRHNA and CDR2 SNTAGT. The CDR3 has 15 residues. The CDR3 spells CASSPAAGGTDTQYF. For the CDR3, the DNA is TGTGCCAGCAGCCCAGCAGCGGGGGGCACAGATACGCAGTATTTT.

V gene TRBV5-1 combines with J gene TRBJ1-2; 9 positions match TRBD1. The trim removed 4 bases at V and 8 bases at J, leaving 12 bases unmatched. This CDR3 contains 15 residues. CDR1 is SGHRS and CDR2 is YFSETQ in the germline V gene. This CDR3 is CASSRQGGTEQGYTF. The CDR3 bases are TGCGCCAGCAGCCGACAGGGGGGGACCGAGCAAGGCTACACCTTC.

The rearrangement uses TRBV4-2 and TRBJ2-1, with TRBD1 matching over 7 bases. With V trimmed by 2 bases and J by 3 bases, 4 bases remained unmatched. Germline CDR1 and CDR2: LGHNA and YNFKEQ. The CDR3 loop spans 15 amino acids. CDR3 DNA sequence: TGTGCCAGCAGCCAAACGACAGGGAACTACAATGAGCAGTTCTTC. Amino acid sequence: CASSQTTGNYNEQFF.

The V and J genes are TRBV7-2 and TRBJ1-3; D not certain. CDR1 and CDR2 (germline): SGHTA, FQGNSA. The CDR3 totals 16 residues. The V end lost 1 base, the J end lost 0 bases, and 10 bases lay between the germline ends. The CDR3 region is CASSLDSTNSGNTIYF. CDR3 nucleotide sequence: TGTGCCAGCAGCTTAGACAGTACAAACTCTGGAAACACCATATATTTT.

This sequence joins TRBV19 and TRBJ1-4; the D is unclear. The CDR3 spans 15 residues. CDR1 is LNHDA and CDR2 is SQIVND in the germline V gene (reference sequence). V was clipped by 7 bases and J by 0 bases, with 12 bases between them. The CDR3 loop is CASKRGTATNEKLFF. The CDR3 nucleotides are TGTGCCAGTAAAAGAGGCACCGCAACTAATGAAAAACTGTTTTTT.

V usage is TRBV6-6 and J usage is TRBJ1-2; TRBD1 matches 7 bases. Trimming at V came to 7 bases and at J to 5 bases, leaving 7 bases not matched to a gene. CDR3 length: 13 residues. Germline loops: CDR1 MNHNY, CDR2 SVGAGI (reference sequence). The CDR3 spells CASTRGTEYGYTF. For the CDR3, the DNA is TGTGCCAGCACCAGGGGGACGGAGTATGGCTACACCTTC.

The J gene is TRBJ2-2, the V gene TRBV7-8, with 9 bases identical to TRBD1. This CDR3 has 19 residues. The trim removed 5 bases at V and 3 bases at J, leaving 16 bases unmatched. Germline V gene data show CDR1 as SGHVS and CDR2 as FQNEAQ. The CDR3 reads CASSPSGQGFSSDTGELFF. The DNA of the CDR3 is TGTGCCAGCAGCCCCTCGGGACAGGGTTTTAGTTCGGACACCGGGGAGCTGTTTTTT.

The CDR3 protein is CASSAGLAEEYEQYF. In DNA, the CDR3 is TGTGCCAGCAGCGCGGGACTAGCGGAAGAGTACGAGCAGTACTTC. The J gene is TRBJ2-7, the V gene TRBV9, with 11 bases fitting TRBD2. The V segment lost 3 bases and the J segment 4 bases; nucleotides outside the gene matches: 6. The CDR3 length is 15 residues. Germline V gene lookup returns CDR1 SGDLS and CDR2 YYNGEE.

This sequence joins TRBV2 and TRBJ1-1, with 9 bases identical to TRBD1. Trimming took 1 base from V and 5 from J; bases not matched to a gene: 2. Germline V gene lookup returns CDR1 SNHLY and CDR2 FYNNEI. The CDR3 runs 14 residues. The CDR3 here is CASSEETGGTEAFF. CDR3 coding DNA: TGTGCCAGCAGTGAAGAGACAGGGGGGACTGAAGCTTTCTTT.

V gene TRBV2 combines with J gene TRBJ1-5; D remains ambiguous. Trimming took off 7 bases at V and 0 bases at J, with 13 bases between the two ends. This CDR3 region has 15 residues. Germline CDR1 and CDR2: SNHLY and FYNNEI. The CDR3 nucleotides read TGTGCCAGCACTAACGAGGTATATAGCAATCAGCCCCAGCATTTT. Its translation is CASTNEVYSNQPQHF. Filled out from reference TRBV2 and TRBJ1-5, the complete variable domain reads EPEVTQTPSHQVTQMGQEVILRCVPISNHLYFYWYRQILGQKVEFLVSFYNNEISEKSEIFDDQFSVERPDGSNFTLKIRSTKLEDSAMYFCASTNEVYSNQPQHFGDGTRLSIL.

This clone was observed a single time. The chain recombines TRBV5-6 with TRBJ1-3; D unresolved. CDR3 size: 14 residues. Germline V lookup: CDR1 SGHDT, CDR2 YYEEEE. V lost 2 bases and J 1 base, leaving 7 bases between the germline ends. The CDR3 bases are TGTGCCAGCAGCTTCTCGTTTTCTGGAAACACCATATATTTT. Translated, it gives CASSFSFSGNTIYF.

The chain combines TRBV6-1 with TRBJ1-5, with TRBD1 matching 8 bases. Germline CDR1 reads MNHNS; CDR2 reads SASEGT. The CDR3 totals 13 residues. After removal of 6 bases from V and 7 bases from J, the junction contained 5 bases not matched to a gene. CDR3 amino acids: CASSWTGSQPQHF. The CDR3 nucleotides are TGTGCCAGCAGCTGGACAGGGAGCCAGCCCCAGCATTTT.